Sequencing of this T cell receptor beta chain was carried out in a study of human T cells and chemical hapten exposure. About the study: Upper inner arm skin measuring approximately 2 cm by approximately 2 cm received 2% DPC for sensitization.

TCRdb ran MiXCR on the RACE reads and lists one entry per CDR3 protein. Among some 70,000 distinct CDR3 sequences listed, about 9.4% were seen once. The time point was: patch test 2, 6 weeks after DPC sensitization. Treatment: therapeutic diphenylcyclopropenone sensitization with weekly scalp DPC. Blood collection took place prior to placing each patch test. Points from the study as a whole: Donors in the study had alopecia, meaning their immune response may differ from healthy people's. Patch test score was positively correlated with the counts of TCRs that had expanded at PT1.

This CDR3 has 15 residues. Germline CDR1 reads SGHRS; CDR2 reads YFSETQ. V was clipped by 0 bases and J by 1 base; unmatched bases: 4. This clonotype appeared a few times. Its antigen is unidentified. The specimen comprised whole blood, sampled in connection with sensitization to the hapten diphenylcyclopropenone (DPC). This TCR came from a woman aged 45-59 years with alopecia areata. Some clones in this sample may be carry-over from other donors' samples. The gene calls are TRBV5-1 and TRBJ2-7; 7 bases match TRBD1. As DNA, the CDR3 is TGCGCCAGCAGCTTGGAGTCAGGGGGATCCTACGAGCAGTACTTC. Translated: CASSLESGGSYEQYF.